The present entry profiles one T cell receptor beta chain with its context. The target antigen is unknown. A universal primer binding site was introduced by template switching. The final cDNA contained unique molecular identifiers. TCRdb re-called the 5' RACE reads with MiXCR, one entry per CDR3 protein. Found here are roughly 1.6 million distinct CDR3 sequences, 32% of them singletons; the top ten hold 0.27%. The sample originates from a study of identical twins. The study's findings and limits: Those out-of-frame alpha sequences shared by twins showed an excess of low generation probability. Within cord blood, abundant beta clonotypes carried fewer insertions, but memory repertoires showed no such trend. For out-of-frame beta sequences, excess twin sharing was weaker.

Sequenced input: cord blood. The clonotype comes from a newborn girl in good health.

The DNA of the CDR3 is TGTGCCAGTAGGGGACATAGGTTCAGGGGGATCACAGATACGCAGTATTTT. This codes for CASRGHRFRGITDTQYF. The V call is TRBV19, the J call TRBJ2-3; 7 positions agree with TRBD1. The CDR3 covers 17 residues. Per germline, CDR1 LNHDA and CDR2 SQIVND (reference sequence). After removal of 6 bases from V and 2 bases from J, the junction contained 14 bases not matched to a gene.